This TCR beta chain was captured by sequencing in a study of T cell responses to AZD1222 COVID-19 vaccine. As for the study in general: Some second doses came at about 4 weeks and others at about 12 weeks; these were pooled.

This table comes from immunoSEQ multiplex PCR, and its TCRdb copy is limited to in-frame clones, with some not included. The sample lists tens of thousands of clones, around nine tenths occurring once. This clone was detected only once. Its antigen remains unknown. Study-wide results and limits: Reportedly, nearly half of unique spike TCRs recognized epitopes outside B.1.351/B.1.1.7 mutations. Clonal diversity was possibly underestimated; the donors were predominantly white British and more often female. Spike-specific TCR depth and breadth grew after two AZD1222 doses.

Per the germline V gene, CDR1 is MNHEY and CDR2 is SVGAGI. The V gene lost 4 bases and the J gene lost 2 bases, with 15 bases spanning the gap. There are 16 residues in the CDR3. The chain has TRBV6-5 and TRBJ1-5; D ambiguous. The receptor's source is an adult in good health. The sequenced sample was peripheral blood, obtained on day 0 of AZD1222 vaccination. The CDR3 DNA reads TGTGCCAGCAGTTCTTCTAGGACTAGTGGCAATCAGCCCCAGCATTTT. It encodes CASSSSRTSGNQPQHF.